This T cell receptor (beta chain) was obtained from a study of cytomegalovirus exposure and HLA in healthy donors. As for the study in general: Out of fewer than 500 genotyped donors, about 76% belonged to the Caucasian-associated ancestry cluster. Study conclusions and caveats: Cytomegalovirus-associated status was assigned to 164 TCR beta chains. Indistinguishable V segments such as TRBV6-2 and TRBV6-3 were excluded. An analysis was carried out later, and it reportedly showed fewer N-insertions in an Asian-associated ancestry cluster than the approximately 660-donor mean.

Between the trimmed V and J ends, which lost 0 bases and 5 bases, there was a span of 8 bases. This CDR3 spans 13 amino acids. Looked up from germline, CDR1 is GTSNPN and CDR2 is SVGIG (reference sequence). Points on this clone: The antigen is undetermined.

In the PCR, 60 Vbeta and 13 Jbeta primers were used. TCRdb keeps only in-frame clones here, not all; method: immunoSEQ multiplex PCR. The profile shows tens of thousands of clones, less than 80% of them singletons. The sample comprised PBMCs. J is TRBJ1-5 and V is TRBV30, with a tentative D call TRBD1 (5 bases). This clonotype was obtained from a boy aged 5-17 years in good health and CMV-seropositive. Here the CDR3 reads CAWSVGGYQPQHF. The CDR3 coding sequence is TGTGCCTGGAGTGTCGGGGGTTATCAGCCCCAGCATTTT.